This TCR beta chain was identified in a study of cytomegalovirus exposure and HLA in healthy donors. Primers for the PCR totalled 60 Vbeta and 13 Jbeta. Using immunoSEQ multiplex PCR, the repertoire was profiled, and TCRdb retains in-frame clones only, with some absent. The data show approximately 190,000 clones, 78% seen once. Participants comprised healthy donors of bone marrow. Study-wide results and limits: Roughly uniform depth of sequencing across donors was assumed in presence/absence analyses. Despite most TCR sequences being rare, some public TCRs occurred in many donors. TCR beta chain V- and J-gene trimming was linked, in a later analysis, to a missense variant in DCLRE1C.

This CDR3 has 11 residues. Germline CDR1 GTSNPN, CDR2 SVGIG (reference sequence). The germline V and J ends were trimmed by 5 bases and 4 bases, with 9 bases remaining between them. Concerning this clone: The antigen is undetermined.

The rearrangement joins TRBV30 to TRBJ2-7; D uncertain. The sample was PBMCs. The TCR originated in a woman in her thirties in good health and CMV-seropositive. The CDR3 coding sequence is TGTGCCTGGGGGCCACAGTACGAGCAGTACTTC. Translation gives CAWGPQYEQYF.